This T cell receptor beta chain appears in the sequencing data of a study of OX40 agonist ivuxolimab in advanced cancers. Overall study: Earlier treatment with anti-PD-1, anti-PD-L1 or anti-CTLA-4 was permitted, and over 35% had received some.

The CDR3 spans 15 residues. Germline loops: CDR1 MGHDK, CDR2 SYGVNS. Trimming removed 6 bases from V and 1 base from J; junction bases left unmatched: 8. Autoimmune disease history or systemic immunosuppression disqualified patients. The table lists this clone with a count of one. Only in-frame clones appear in the TCRdb table, and some are missing; sequencing was by immunoSEQ multiplex PCR. The sample has about 50,000 clones, around 88% seen once. The sequencing used CD4+ or CD8+ T cells sorted from blood, collected in a trial of the OX40 agonist ivuxolimab. The V gene is TRBV25-1, the J gene TRBJ1-1, with 7 bases identical to TRBD1. The TCR comes from an adult with an advanced solid tumor such as melanoma, head and neck, liver or kidney cancer. The CDR3 coding sequence is TGTGCCAGCAGCCGAATGACAGGGTGGAACACTGAAGCTTTCTTT. Translating it yields CASSRMTGWNTEAFF.